The sequence of this T cell receptor beta chain was determined in a study of blood T cell repertoires in COVID-19 (dated by TCRdb to about 2020). Context from the whole study: Samples covering the acute and convalescent phases of COVID-19 were provided by collaborators in the United States, Italy and Spain. Samples were obtained from the ongoing ImmuneRACE study (first 160 participants) and from about 1,300 subjects provided by 6 global collaborators. The repertoires were made available in a free public database intended to serve as a resource for research on the immune response to SARS-CoV-2. Deeply sampled blood TCRbeta repertoires from subjects exposed to, actively infected with, or recovered from COVID-19 were included in the dataset. The prospective study material was composed of cDNA or gDNA derived from T cells, B-cell-depleted T cells, or PBMCs. Where HLA class I and class II types were available, the types were taken from metadata supplied by the sample provider, not from assay-based typing. A de-identified subject ID, COVID-19 status, age in years and sex were almost always included in the sample metadata. On the study overall, not on this receptor specifically: The quantity of clinical and demographic metadata differed by source and by participant and was supplied without curation.

The junction carries 9 bases between V and J, which are trimmed by 0 bases and 5 bases respectively. As encoded in the germline V gene, CDR1 is SGDLS while CDR2 is YYNGEE. The CDR3 numbers 15 residues from cysteine through phenylalanine. The only DNA kept is the CDR3, 45 bases in frame from the first base. TCRbeta CDR3 regions were amplified from genomic DNA using the immunoSEQ Assay, a bias-controlled multiplex PCR. Processing in the source paper ran as follows. The number of nucleated cells in each sample was estimated by amplification of reference gene primers within the assay. To quantify the absolute abundance of each unique TCRbeta CDR3 rearrangement, sequence reads were collapsed and filtered. Productive Simpson clonality was computed per sample as the square root of Simpson's diversity index over productive rearrangements. TCRdb stores this immuneACCESS table with in-frame sequences only. Part of the clones is absent; in the studies checked, under half of the shortfall reflects unresolved V genes, and no reason is known for the rest. The V and J calls and clone size come from that table; D and trimming were worked out from the DNA. The sample profile shows 150,000 to 200,000 clones; roughly 90% of them were found once. The ten largest clones represent approximately 11% of the sample.

One collaborating source in Seattle enrolled patients while the patients were actively infected and followed the patients over time throughout the course of disease. The collaborating institutions used their own protocols to collect whole blood in K2EDTA tubes. For TCRbeta analysis, collaborator samples were shipped as frozen whole blood, as isolated PBMCs, or as DNA extracted from either sample type. Concerning this clone itself: Its target antigen remains unknown. Base qualities are not provided; no much larger clone lies one nucleotide away.

The receptor comes from a woman aged 60-75 years with COVID-19, enrolled during active disease. Sequenced material: peripheral blood. This sequence uses TRBV9 and TRBJ1-6; the D segment could be TRBD1, given 6 matching bases. The DNA reads as follows: TGTGCCAGCAGCGTAGCGACAGGAAATAATTCACCCCTCCACTTT. It specifies CASSVATGNNSPLHF.